The 11 T cell receptor beta chains below all came from one sample that was sequenced in a study of blood T cell repertoires in COVID-19. Sequencing was performed with immunoSEQ multiplex PCR; in TCRdb, only in-frame clones are kept and a portion is missing. The table has 300,000 to 450,000 clones, around 85% seen once. Sequencing used peripheral blood. These receptors came from a woman younger than 30 with acute or convalescent COVID-19.

CDR3 protein: CASGTGFGGYTF. DNA of the CDR3: TGTGCCAGCGGGACAGGGTTTGGTGGCTACACCTTC. J is TRBJ1-2 and V is TRBV28, with 9 bases fitting TRBD1. V shed 8 bases and J 7 bases; nucleotides not matched to a gene: 5. The CDR3 runs 12 residues. The germline V gene has CDR1 MDHEN and CDR2 SYDVKM.

V usage is TRBV27 and J usage is TRBJ1-5; TRBD1 matches at 7 bases. Germline values: CDR1 MNHEY, CDR2 SMNVEV (reference sequence). Germline trimming cut 8 bases from V and 4 bases from J; bases unmatched to any gene: 8. CDR3 size: 14 residues. CDR3 region: CASGAGTENQPQHF. CDR3 DNA: TGTGCCAGCGGGGCCGGGACAGAAAATCAGCCCCAGCATTTT.

The chain joins TRBV29-1 to TRBJ1-1, with a tentative D call TRBD1 (5 bases). The V and J ends lost 6 bases and 10 bases respectively, with 12 bases between them. The length of the CDR3 is 10 residues. Germline CDR1 reads SQVTM; CDR2 reads ANQGSEA. The CDR3 sequence: CSVGTGGAFF. The CDR3 DNA follows: TGCAGCGTCGGGACCGGGGGAGCTTTCTTT.

This clone was observed a single time. V usage is TRBV3-1 (or the pseudogene TRBV3-2) and J usage is TRBJ1-2, with D hard to call. This CDR3 has 14 amino acids. The germline V gene has CDR1 LGHDT and CDR2 YNNKEL (reference sequence). With 1 base removed from V and 8 bases from J, the gap between germline ends came to 14 bases. CDR3: CASSQADHYGGYTF. The CDR3 bases are TGTGCCAGCAGCCAAGCTGACCACTATGGGGGCTACACCTTC.

Here the CDR3 reads CASGRDRQNTIYF. CDR3 sequence (DNA): TGTGCCAGCGGCCGTGACAGGCAAAACACCATATATTTT. V gene TRBV13 combines with J gene TRBJ1-3; D may be TRBD1 (6 bases). CDR1 is PRHDT, CDR2 FYEKMQ, per germline (reference sequence). Trimming took off 8 bases at V and 6 bases at J, with 14 bases between the two ends. The CDR3 runs to 13 residues.

This chain joins TRBV19 and TRBJ2-3; D possibly corresponds to TRBD2 (6 bases). V lost 8 bases to trimming and J lost 1 base, with 16 bases between them. The CDR3 has 15 amino acids. The germline V gene has CDR1 LNHDA and CDR2 SQIVND (reference sequence). CDR3 sequence (DNA): TGTGCCAGTCGGTGGTCGTCGGGAGGCACAGATACGCAGTATTTT. This translates into CASRWSSGGTDTQYF.

In its sample, this clone was seen a few times. The chain uses TRBV4-1 and TRBJ1-2, with D possibly TRBD1 on 6 matching bases. There are 20 residues in the CDR3. Germline V gene lookup returns CDR1 MGHRA and CDR2 YSYEKL. Trimming shortened V by 2 bases and J by 4 bases, and 29 bases separated the two germline ends. CDR3 in amino acids: CASSQSFKIEGVLIPYGYTF. CDR3 bases: TGCGCCAGCAGCCAAAGCTTTAAGATAGAGGGGGTCCTGATTCCCTATGGCTACACCTTC.

The chain recombines TRBV4-1 with TRBJ2-1, with 9 positions matching TRBD2. Germline trimming cut 4 bases from V and 5 bases from J; bases unmatched to any gene: 12. Germline V gene data show CDR1 as MGHRA and CDR2 as YSYEKL. The CDR3 extends over 17 amino acids. The chain's CDR3 is CASSPHISGRSDNEQFF. The CDR3 DNA is TGCGCCAGCAGCCCACACATTAGCGGGAGAAGCGACAATGAGCAGTTCTTC.

The rearrangement joins TRBV7-3 to TRBJ2-1; possible D gene TRBD2, 6 bases. The germline gives CDR1 SGHTA, CDR2 FQGTGA. The V end lost 1 base, the J end lost 9 bases, and 10 bases lay between the germline ends. This CDR3 has 13 residues. The CDR3 DNA reads as TGTGCCAGCAGCTTAATACGGGGGAGTGAGCAGTTCTTC. Amino acids: CASSLIRGSEQFF.

The V and J genes are TRBV30 and TRBJ1-3; a weak D match, TRBD1 (6 bases). This CDR3 has 14 residues. Trimming removed 5 bases from V and 2 bases from J, with 13 bases in between. From germline, CDR1 is GTSNPN and CDR2 SVGIG (reference sequence). The CDR3 nucleotides read TGTGCCTGGGACGAACAGGGCGCTGGAAACACCATATATTTT. This gives the protein CAWDEQGAGNTIYF. Supplemented by reference TRBV30 and TRBJ1-3, the full variable domain reads SQTIHQWPATLVQPVGSPLSLECTVEGTSNPNLYWYRQAAGRGLQLLFYSVGIGQISSEVPQNLSASRPQDRQFILSSKKLLLSDSGFYLCAWDEQGAGNTIYFGEGSWLTVV.

V and J are TRBV19 and TRBJ1-2, with 7 bases lining up with TRBD1. The CDR3 covers 14 residues. The J segment lost 5 bases and the V segment lost 3 bases, leaving 6 bases of the junction unmatched. The germline gives CDR1 LNHDA, CDR2 SQIVND (reference sequence). DNA of the CDR3: TGTGCCAGTAGTATCCCCGGGACAGAGTATGGCTACACCTTC. Its translation is CASSIPGTEYGYTF. Full variable domain (outside the CDR3, taken from reference TRBV19 and TRBJ1-2): DGGITQSPKYLFRKEGQNVTLSCEQNLNHDAMYWYRQDPGQGLRLIYYSQIVNDFQKGDIAEGYSVSREKKESFPLTVTSAQKNPTAFYLCASSIPGTEYGYTFGSGTRLTVV.